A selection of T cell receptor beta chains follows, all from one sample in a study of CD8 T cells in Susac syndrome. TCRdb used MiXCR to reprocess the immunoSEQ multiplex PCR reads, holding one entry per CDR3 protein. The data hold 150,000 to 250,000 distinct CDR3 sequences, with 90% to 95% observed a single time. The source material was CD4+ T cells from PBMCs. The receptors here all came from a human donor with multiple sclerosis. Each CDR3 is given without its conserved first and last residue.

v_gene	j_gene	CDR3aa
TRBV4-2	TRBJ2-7	ASSRLLGTSGRDYEQY
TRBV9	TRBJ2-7	ASSVGPSGTYEQY
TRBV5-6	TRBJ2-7	ASSGPREQY
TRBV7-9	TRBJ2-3	ASSPPSGSNADTQY
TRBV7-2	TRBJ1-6	ASSPLRRGSPLH
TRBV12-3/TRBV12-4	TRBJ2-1	ASSTYRAPRTNEQF
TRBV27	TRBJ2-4	ASRPLTKNIQY
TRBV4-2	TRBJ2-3	ASSQEGRPTDTQY
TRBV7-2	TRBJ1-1	ASSSYLAGTTEAF
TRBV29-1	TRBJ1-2	SAPIDRGRGGYT
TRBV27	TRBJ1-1	ASSNPDRPREAF
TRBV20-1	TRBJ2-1	SARSVGEQF
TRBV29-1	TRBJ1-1	SAEGPGANTEAF
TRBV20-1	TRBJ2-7	SARAPGARAGGGQY
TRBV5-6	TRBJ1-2	ASSWERRVVYGYT
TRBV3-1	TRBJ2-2	ASRLGTEDNTGELF
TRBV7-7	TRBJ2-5	ASSTGGETQY
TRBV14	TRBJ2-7	ASSRDIWNSVAGEQY
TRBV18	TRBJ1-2	ASSSRDTDGYT
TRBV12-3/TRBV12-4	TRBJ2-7	ASSLSSEQY
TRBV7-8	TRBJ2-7	ASSPNRDRPDEQY
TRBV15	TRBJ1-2	ATSRDREGPARA
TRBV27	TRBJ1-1	ASSLGLMNTEAF
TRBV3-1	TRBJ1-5	ASSQRGQPQH
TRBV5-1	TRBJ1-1	ASSFGVEAEAF
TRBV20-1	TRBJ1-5	SARAQRTGWSGLPQH
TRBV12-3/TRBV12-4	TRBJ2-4	ASSGPKSGGPFGKNIQY
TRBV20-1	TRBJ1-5	SARDFRGNQPQH
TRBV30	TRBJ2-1	ALAYNEQF
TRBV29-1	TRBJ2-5	SVLRGETQY
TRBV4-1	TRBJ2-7	ASSQVTAYEQY
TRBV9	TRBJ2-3	ASSERDRGGTDTQY
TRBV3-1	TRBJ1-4	ASSQDLTALNEKLF
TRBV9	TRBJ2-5	ASSPSQGWGETQY
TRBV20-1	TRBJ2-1	SATVAHGTSYNEQF
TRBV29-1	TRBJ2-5	SVGLAEETQY
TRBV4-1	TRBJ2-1	ASSHLYSGSSYNEQF
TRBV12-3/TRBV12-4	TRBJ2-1	ASSSGQAAYNEQF
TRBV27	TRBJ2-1	ASSRRQGGRHNEQF
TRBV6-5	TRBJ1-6	ASSYDRGDSPLH
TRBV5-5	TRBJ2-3	ASSSGLAGTLTDTQY
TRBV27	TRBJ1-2	ASSSVLGNYGYT
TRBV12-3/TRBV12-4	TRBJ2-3	ASSSLTGGDRWTQY
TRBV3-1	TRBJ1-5	ASSHQADQPQH
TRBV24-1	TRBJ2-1	ATSDLGTAYNEQF
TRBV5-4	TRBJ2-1	ASSLATGTAGYNEQF
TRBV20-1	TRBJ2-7	SAAGQTYEQY
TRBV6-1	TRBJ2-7	ATQDPSTNEQY
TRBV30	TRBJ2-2	ATAGDSNTGELF
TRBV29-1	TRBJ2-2	SAGGGRNTGELF
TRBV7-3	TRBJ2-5	ASSPTPPTSGGEETQY
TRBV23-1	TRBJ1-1	ASSRKGPFAF
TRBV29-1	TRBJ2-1	SSGGLAGVNEQF
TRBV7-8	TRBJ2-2	ASSLVGRRITGELF
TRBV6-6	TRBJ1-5	ASNRGGDQPQH
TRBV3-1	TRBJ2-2	ASSLSVAAGGLF
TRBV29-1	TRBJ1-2	SVDRSAYGYT
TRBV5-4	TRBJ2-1	ASSLRAGRFDEQF
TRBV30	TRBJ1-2	AWSGELYIYT
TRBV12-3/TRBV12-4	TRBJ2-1	ASSSGSPPEQF